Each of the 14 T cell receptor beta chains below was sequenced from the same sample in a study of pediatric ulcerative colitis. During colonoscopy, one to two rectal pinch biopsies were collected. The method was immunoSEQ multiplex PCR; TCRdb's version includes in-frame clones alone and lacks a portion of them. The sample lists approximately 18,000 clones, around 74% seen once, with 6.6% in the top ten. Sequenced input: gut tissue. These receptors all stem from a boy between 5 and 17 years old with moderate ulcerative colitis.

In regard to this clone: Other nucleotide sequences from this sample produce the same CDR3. CDR3 sequence reads: CASSSTPGDTEAFF. The CDR3 coding sequence is TGTGCCAGCAGCTCCACCCCAGGGGACACTGAAGCTTTCTTT. The chain employs TRBV7-9 and TRBJ1-1; D is perhaps TRBD1 (6 bases). Trimming removed 4 bases from V and 3 bases from J, with 12 bases in between. CDR3 length: 14 residues. The germline gives CDR1 SEHNR, CDR2 FQNEAQ (reference sequence).

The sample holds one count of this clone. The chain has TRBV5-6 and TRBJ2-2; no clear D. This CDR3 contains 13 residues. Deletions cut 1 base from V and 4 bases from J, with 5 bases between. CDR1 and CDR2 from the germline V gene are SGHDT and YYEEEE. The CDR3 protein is CASSLKGTGELFF. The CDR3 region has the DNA TGTGCCAGCAGCTTGAAAGGCACCGGGGAGCTGTTTTTT.

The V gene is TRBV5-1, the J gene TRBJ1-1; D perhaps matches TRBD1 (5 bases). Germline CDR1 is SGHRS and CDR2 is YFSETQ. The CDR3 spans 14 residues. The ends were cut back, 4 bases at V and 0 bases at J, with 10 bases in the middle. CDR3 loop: CASSLGTVNTEAFF. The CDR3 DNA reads TGCGCCAGCAGCCTCGGGACGGTGAACACTGAAGCTTTCTTT.

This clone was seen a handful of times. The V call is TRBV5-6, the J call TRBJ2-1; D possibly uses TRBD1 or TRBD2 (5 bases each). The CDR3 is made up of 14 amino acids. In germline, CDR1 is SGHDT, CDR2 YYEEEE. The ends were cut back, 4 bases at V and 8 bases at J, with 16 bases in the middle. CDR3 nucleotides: TGTGCCAGCAGCGGGACCCAGGAGTCCGATGAGCAGTTCTTC. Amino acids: CASSGTQESDEQFF.

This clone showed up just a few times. In DNA form, the CDR3 reads TGTGCCAGCAGCAGTTTGGGTTCACCCCTCCACTTT. This gives the protein CASSSLGSPLHF. V gene TRBV9 combines with J gene TRBJ1-6; D ambiguous. Germline CDR1 and CDR2: SGDLS and YYNGEE. This CDR3 has 12 residues. The V end was cut by 4 bases, the J end by 9 bases, with 8 bases between.

For the CDR3, the DNA is TGTGCCAGCAGCTTAGCGGTGGGGGTCGGGGAGACCCAGTACTTC. Its protein product is CASSLAVGVGETQYF. The V gene is TRBV7-9, the J gene TRBJ2-5, with D perhaps being TRBD1 or TRBD2 (5 bases each). V lost 0 bases, J lost 5 bases, and 13 bases lay in between. CDR1 and CDR2 (germline): SEHNR, FQNEAQ (reference sequence). This CDR3 region has 15 residues.

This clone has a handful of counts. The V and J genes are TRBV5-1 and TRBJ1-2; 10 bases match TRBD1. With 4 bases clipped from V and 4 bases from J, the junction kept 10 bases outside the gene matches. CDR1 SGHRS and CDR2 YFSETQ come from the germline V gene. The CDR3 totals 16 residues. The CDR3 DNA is TGCGCCAGCAGCGAAGGGACAGGGGTAACTCGCTATGGCTACACCTTC. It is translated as CASSEGTGVTRYGYTF. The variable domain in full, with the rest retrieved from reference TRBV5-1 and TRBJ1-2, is KAGVTQTPRYLIKTRGQQVTLSCSPISGHRSVSWYQQTPGQGLQFLFEYFSETQRNKGNFPGRFSGRQFSNSRSEMNVSTLELGDSALYLCASSEGTGVTRYGYTFGSGTRLTVV.

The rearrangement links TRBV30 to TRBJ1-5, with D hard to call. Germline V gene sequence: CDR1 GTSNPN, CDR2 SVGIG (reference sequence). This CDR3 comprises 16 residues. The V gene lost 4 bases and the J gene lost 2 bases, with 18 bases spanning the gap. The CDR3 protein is CAWIDTGGARNQPQHF. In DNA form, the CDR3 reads TGTGCCTGGATCGATACGGGAGGCGCCCGCAATCAGCCCCAGCATTTT.

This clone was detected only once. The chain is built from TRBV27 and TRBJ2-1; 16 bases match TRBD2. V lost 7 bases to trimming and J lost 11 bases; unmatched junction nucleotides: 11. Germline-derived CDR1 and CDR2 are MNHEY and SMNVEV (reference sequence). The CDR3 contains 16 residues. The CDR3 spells CASTSPGTSGGGKQFF. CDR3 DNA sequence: TGTGCCAGCACCTCCCCCGGGACTAGCGGGGGGGGAAAGCAGTTCTTC.

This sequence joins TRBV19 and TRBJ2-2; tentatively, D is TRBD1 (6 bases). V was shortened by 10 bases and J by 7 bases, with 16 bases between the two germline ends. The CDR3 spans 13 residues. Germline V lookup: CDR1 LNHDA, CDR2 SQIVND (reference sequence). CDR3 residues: CATRTEMIGELFF. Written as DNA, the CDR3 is TGTGCCACCCGGACAGAGATGATCGGGGAGCTGTTTTTT.

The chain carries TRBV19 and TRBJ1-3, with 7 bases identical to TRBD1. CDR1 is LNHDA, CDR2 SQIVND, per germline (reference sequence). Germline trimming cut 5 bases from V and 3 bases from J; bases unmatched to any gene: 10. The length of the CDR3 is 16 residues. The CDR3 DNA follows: TGTGCCAGTAGTCCGCGAGGGAGGGGGCTTGGAAACACCATATATTTT. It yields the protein CASSPRGRGLGNTIYF.

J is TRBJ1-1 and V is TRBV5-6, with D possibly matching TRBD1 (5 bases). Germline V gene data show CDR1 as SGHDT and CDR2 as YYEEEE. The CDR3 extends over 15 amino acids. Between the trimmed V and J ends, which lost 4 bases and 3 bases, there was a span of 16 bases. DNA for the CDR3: TGTGCCAGCAGCCCATGGTCGGGGGATGACACTGAAGCTTTCTTT. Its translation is CASSPWSGDDTEAFF.

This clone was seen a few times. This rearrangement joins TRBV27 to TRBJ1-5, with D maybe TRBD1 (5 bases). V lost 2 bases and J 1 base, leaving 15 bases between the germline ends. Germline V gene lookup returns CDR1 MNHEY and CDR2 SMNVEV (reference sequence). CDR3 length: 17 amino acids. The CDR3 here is CASSLVFQGGSNQPQHF. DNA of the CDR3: TGTGCCAGCAGTTTAGTATTTCAGGGAGGAAGCAATCAGCCCCAGCATTTT.

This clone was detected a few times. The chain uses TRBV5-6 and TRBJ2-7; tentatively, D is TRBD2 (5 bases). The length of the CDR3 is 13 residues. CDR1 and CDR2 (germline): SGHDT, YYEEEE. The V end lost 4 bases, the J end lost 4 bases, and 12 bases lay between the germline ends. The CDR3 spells CASSGGSFYEQYF. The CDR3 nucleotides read TGTGCCAGCAGCGGTGGGAGCTTTTACGAGCAGTACTTC.